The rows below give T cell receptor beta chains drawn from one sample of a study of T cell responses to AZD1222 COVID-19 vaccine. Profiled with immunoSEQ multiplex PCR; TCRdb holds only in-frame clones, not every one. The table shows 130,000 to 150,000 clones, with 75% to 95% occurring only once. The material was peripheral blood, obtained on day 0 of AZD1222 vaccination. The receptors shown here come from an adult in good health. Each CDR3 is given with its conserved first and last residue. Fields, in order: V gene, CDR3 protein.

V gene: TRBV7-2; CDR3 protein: CASSSTGTGPNEQFF
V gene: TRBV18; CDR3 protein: CASSPPEGHTAPLMNTEAFF
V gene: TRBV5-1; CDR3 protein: CASSLSRTSGSLGGETQYF
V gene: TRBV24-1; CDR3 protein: CATSEAGTYEAFF
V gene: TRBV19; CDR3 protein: CASNHHPGELFF
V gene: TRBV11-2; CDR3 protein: CASSLVGTTIYF
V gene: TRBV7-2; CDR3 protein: CASSKGTAPSGELFF
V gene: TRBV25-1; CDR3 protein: CASSEGRDTQYF
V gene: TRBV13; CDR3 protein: CASSLEGRNPSWEQFF
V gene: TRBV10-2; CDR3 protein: CASSVSGNTIYF
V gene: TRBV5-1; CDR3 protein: CASSFGRPRGYGYTF
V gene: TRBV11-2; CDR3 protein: CASSHLRGRSDTEAFF
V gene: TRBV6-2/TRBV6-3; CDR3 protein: CASSYSSPGWGPGELFF
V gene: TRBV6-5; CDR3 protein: CASSYSRGSSYNEQFF
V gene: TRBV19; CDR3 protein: CASSSDRNLNTEAFF
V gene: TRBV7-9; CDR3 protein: CASSLASGFTDTQYF
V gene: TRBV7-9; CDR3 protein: CASSLYPGTGIYGYTF
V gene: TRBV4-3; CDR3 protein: CASSQGLASSYNEQFF
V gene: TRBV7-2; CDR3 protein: CASSFGSGQLNGNTIYF
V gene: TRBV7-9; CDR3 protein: CASSGQGGRTEAFF
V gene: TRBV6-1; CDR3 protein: CASSELAGGPPWGETQYF
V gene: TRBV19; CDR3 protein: CASSTGQGVTEAFF
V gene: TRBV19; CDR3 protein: CASNFGSSTDTQYF
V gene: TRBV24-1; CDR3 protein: CATSDSGTEAFF
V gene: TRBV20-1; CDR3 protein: CSARQGETQYF
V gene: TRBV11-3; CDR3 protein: CASCRDSPYNEQFF
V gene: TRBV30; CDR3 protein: CAWSVWLGFGGTNINEQFF
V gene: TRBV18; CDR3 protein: CASRSPGQVLGPQHF
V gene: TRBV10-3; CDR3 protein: CAISYAGGAAGGYTF
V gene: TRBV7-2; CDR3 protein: CASSLHGNYGYTF